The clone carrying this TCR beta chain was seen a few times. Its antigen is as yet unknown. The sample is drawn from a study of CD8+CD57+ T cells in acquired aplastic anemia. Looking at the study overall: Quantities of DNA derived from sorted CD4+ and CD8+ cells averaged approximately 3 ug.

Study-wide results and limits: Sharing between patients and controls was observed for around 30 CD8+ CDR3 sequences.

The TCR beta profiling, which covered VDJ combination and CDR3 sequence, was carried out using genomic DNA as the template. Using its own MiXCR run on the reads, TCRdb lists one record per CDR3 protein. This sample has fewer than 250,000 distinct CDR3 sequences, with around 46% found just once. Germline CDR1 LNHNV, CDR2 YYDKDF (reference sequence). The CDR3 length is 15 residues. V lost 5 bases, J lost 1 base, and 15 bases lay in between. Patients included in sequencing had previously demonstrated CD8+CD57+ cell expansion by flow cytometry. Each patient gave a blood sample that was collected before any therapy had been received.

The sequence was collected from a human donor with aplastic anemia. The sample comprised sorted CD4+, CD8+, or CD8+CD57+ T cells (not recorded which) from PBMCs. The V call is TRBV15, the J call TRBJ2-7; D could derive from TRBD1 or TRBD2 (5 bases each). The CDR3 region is CATSRGAQGSYEQYF. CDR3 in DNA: TGTGCCACCAGCCGAGGGGCCCAAGGATCCTACGAGCAGTACTTC.